The T cell receptor (beta chain) under discussion was sequenced for a study of tumor-infiltrating lymphocytes in primary liver carcinoma. Across the study: Resection treated the patients' primary liver carcinoma. The neoplasms were of stage T1-T3 N0M0, with dimensions of 4.2 to 10 cm across.

Study results and limitations: Tumors reached a significantly greater top-250-clone fraction than blood did (p = 0.039).

Of note for this clonotype: Its antigen is not identified. At one boundary the junction diverges from the germline segment, which might be a read error.

For blood RNA, unsorted whole blood served as the source, and germline DNA was extracted too. None of the patients had received treatment, and all had chronic HBV infection. Priming with a constant-region primer yielded TCR beta cDNA from 400 to 550 ng total RNA. Each TCR beta library was derived from three nested multiplex PCR rounds that employed slightly modified ARM-PCR. A C-beta reverse primer and TRBV1-TRBV30 forward primers served in each of the first two PCR rounds, at ten to eleven cycles apiece. MiXCR was run by TCRdb on the multiplex PCR reads, yielding one entry per CDR3 protein. The top ten clones hold about 6% of a sample with 300,000 to 350,000 distinct CDR3 sequences, 65% of them seen once. CDR3 length: 14 residues. Looked up from germline, CDR1 is SGHAT and CDR2 is FQNNGV.

Sequencing was carried out using peripheral blood. The sequence derives from a man aged 40-55 years with primary liver carcinoma and hepatitis B virus infection. The chain couples TRBV11-2 to TRBJ2-1, with TRBD2 matching 9 bases. The CDR3 DNA sequence: TGTCCCAGCAGCGGGATTAGCGGGAGTAGTGAGCAGTTCTTC. Its protein is CPSSGISGSSEQFF. Supplemented by reference TRBV11-2 and TRBJ2-1, the full variable domain reads EAGVAQSPRYKIIEKRQSVAFWCNPISGHATLYWYQQILGQGPKLLIQFQNNGVVDDSQLPKDRFSAERLKGVDSTLKIQPAKLEDSAVYLCPSSGISGSSEQFFGPGTRLTVL.